This T cell receptor beta chain comes out of a study of CD8+ T cells in alopecia areata. Study information: A regimen of oral tofacitinib, 5 to 10 mg twice daily, was given to treated patients. Tofacitinib exposure lasted 6 to 18 months, followed by 6 months off drug.

Trimming stripped 5 bases from V and 8 bases from J, with 15 bases between. Germline loops: CDR1 SGHNT, CDR2 YENEEA. This CDR3 region has 13 residues. Sorted out of PBMCs were CD4+ T cells and CD8+ T cells. Once RNA had been extracted, it was reverse transcribed into cDNA to act as the sequencing template. Clones were read by immunoSEQ multiplex PCR, and TCRdb kept only the in-frame ones, dropping some. The profile shows around 98,000 clones, 35% to 50% of them singletons. General study findings and limits: Clonality in lesional scalp, especially alopecia totalis/universalis, exceeded that of normal scalp.

This clone has only a few counts. Its antigen remains unknown. This sequence was found in a human donor with alopecia areata. The sequencing input was CD4+ T cells sorted from blood. V gene TRBV11-3 combines with J gene TRBJ1-2; D is perhaps TRBD1 (6 bases). For the CDR3, the DNA is TGTGCCAGCAGCCAACATCGGGGGCAAGGCTACACCTTC. Protein sequence: CASSQHRGQGYTF.